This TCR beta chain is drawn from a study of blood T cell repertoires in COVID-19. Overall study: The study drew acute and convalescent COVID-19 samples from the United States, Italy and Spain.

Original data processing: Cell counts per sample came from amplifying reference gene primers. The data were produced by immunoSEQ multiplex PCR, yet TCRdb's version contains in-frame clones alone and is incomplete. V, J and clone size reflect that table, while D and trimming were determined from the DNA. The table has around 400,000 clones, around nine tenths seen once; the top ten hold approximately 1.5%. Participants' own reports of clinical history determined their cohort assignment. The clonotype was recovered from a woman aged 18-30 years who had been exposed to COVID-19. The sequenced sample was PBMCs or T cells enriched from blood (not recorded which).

CDR3 sequence: CASSSGRGVSTQYF. The CDR3 DNA reads as TGTGCCAGCAGTTCGGGCCGGGGGGTGAGCACCCAGTACTTC. The J gene is TRBJ2-5, the V gene TRBV13; 7 bases line up with TRBD2. The CDR3 has 14 residues. With V trimmed by 6 bases and J by 8 bases, 12 bases remained unmatched. Germline V CDR1 and CDR2: PRHDT, FYEKMQ (reference sequence).